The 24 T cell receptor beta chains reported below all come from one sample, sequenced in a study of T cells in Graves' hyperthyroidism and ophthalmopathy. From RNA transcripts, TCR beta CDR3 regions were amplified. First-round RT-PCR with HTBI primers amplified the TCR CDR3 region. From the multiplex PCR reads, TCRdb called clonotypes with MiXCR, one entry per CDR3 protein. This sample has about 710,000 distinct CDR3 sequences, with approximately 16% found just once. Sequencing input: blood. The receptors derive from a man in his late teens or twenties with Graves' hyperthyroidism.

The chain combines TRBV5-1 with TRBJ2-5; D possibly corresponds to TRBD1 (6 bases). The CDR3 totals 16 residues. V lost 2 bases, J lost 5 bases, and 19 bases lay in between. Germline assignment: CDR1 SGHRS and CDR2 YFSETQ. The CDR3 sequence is CASSFRGQTVRETQYF. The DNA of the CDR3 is TGCGCCAGCAGCTTCAGGGGCCAGACCGTCAGGGAGACCCAGTACTTC.

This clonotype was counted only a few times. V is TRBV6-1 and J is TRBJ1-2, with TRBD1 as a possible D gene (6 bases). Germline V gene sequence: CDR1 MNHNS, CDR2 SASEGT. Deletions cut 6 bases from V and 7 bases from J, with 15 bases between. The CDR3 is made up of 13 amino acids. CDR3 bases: TGTGCCAGCAGCCTCGGACAGATCTCTGGCTACACCTTC. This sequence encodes CASSLGQISGYTF.

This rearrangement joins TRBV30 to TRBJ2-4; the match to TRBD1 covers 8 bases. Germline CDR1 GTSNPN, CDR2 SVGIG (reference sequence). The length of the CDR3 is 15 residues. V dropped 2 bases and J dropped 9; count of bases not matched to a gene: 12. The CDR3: CAWSFTRTGRGIQYF. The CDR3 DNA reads TGTGCCTGGAGTTTCACCCGGACAGGGCGAGGCATTCAGTACTTC.

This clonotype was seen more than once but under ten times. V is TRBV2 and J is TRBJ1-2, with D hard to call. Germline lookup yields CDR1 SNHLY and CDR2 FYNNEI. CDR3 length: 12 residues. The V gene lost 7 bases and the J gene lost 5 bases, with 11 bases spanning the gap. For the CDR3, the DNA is TGTGCCAGCAAAGGAACCCCTTATGGCTACACCTTC. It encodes CASKGTPYGYTF.

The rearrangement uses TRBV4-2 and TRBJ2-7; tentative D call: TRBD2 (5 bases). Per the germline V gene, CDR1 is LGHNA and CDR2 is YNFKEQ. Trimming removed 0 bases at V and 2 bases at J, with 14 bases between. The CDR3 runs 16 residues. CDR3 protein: CASSQEGSPSPYEQYF. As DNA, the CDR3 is TGTGCCAGCAGCCAAGAAGGGAGTCCTAGTCCCTACGAGCAGTACTTC.

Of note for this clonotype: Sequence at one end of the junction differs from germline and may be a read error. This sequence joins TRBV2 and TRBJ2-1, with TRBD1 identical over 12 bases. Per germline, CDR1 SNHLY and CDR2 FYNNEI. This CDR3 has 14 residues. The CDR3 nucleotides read TGTGCCAGCTTTCGGGACAGGGGGCACAATGAACAGTCCTTC. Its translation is CASFRDRGHNEQSF.

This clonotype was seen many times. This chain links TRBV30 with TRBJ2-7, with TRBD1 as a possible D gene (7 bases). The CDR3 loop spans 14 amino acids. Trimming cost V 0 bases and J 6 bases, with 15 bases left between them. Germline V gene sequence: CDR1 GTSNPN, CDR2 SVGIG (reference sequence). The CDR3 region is CAWSVQGGSTEQYF. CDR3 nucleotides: TGTGCCTGGAGTGTTCAGGGGGGCAGCACCGAGCAGTACTTC.

The DNA of the CDR3 is TGTGCCTGCCCTTTTGGGACTAGCCACAATGAGCAGTTCTTC. This encodes CACPFGTSHNEQFF. This chain links TRBV30 with TRBJ2-1; 9 bases are shared with TRBD2. The junction had 8 bases not matched to a gene; V was cut back by 6 bases and J by 5 bases. CDR3 length: 14 amino acids. Per germline, CDR1 GTSNPN and CDR2 SVGIG (reference sequence).

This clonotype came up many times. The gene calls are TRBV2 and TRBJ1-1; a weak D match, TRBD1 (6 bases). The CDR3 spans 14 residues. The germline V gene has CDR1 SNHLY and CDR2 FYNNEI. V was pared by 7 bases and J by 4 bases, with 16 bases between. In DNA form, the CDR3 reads TGTGCCAGCATCGAGGGGGGTGGGGGCACTGAAGCTTTCTTT. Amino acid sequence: CASIEGGGGTEAFF.

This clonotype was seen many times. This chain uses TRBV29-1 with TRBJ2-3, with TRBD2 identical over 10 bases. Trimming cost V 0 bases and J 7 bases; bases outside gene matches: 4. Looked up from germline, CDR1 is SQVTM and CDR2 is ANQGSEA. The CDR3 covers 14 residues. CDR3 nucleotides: TGCAGCGTTGAAGAAGGTAGCGGGAGGAATACGCAGTATTTT. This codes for CSVEEGSGRNTQYF.

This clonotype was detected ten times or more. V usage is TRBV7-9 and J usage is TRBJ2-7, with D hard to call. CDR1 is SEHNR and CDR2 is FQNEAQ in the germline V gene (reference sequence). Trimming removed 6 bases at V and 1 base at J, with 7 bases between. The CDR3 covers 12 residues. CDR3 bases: TGTGCCAGCAGTTTTGGGTCCTACGAGCAGTACTTC. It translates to CASSFGSYEQYF.

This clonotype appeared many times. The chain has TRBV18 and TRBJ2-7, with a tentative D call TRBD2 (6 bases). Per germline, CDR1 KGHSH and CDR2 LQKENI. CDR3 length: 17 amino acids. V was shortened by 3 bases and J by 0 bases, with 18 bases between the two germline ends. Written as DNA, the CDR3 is TGTGCCAGCTCACCCCGAACTAGCTCGAGGAGCTCCTACGAGCAGTACTTC. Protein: CASSPRTSSRSSYEQYF.

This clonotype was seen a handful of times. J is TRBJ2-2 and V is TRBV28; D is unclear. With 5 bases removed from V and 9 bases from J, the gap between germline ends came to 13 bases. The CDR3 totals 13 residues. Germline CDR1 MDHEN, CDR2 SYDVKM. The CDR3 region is CASSTFRNRELFF. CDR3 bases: TGTGCCAGCAGTACATTTCGGAACCGGGAGCTGTTTTTT.

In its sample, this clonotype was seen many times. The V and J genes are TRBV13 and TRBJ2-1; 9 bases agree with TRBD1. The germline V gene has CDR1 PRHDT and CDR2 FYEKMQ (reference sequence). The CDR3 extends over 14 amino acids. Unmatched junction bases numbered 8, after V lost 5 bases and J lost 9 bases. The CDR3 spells CASSRDRVLGEQFF. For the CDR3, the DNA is TGTGCCAGCAGCCGGGACAGGGTCCTAGGTGAGCAGTTCTTC.

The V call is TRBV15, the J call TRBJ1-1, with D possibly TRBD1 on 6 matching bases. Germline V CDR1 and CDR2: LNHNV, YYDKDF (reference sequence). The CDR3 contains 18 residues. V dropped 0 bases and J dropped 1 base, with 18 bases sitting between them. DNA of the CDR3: TGTGCCACCAGCAGAGAACAGGGAGCCGGAAGGGGGAACACTGAAGCTTTCTTT. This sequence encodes CATSREQGAGRGNTEAFF.

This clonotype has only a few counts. The CDR3 loop is CATSDATGAYEQYF. CDR3 in DNA: TGTGCCACCAGTGATGCGACAGGGGCCTACGAGCAGTACTTC. The gene calls are TRBV24-1 and TRBJ2-7, with 8 nucleotides matching TRBD1. This CDR3 comprises 14 residues. V shed 3 bases and J 2 bases; nucleotides not matched to a gene: 2. From germline, CDR1 is KGHDR and CDR2 SFDVKD.

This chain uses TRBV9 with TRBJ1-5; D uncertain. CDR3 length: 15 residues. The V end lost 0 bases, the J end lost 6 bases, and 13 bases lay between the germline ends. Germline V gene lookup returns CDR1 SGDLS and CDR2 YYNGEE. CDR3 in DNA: TGTGCCAGCAGCGTAGATGGGCACGGAGGTCAGCCCCAGCATTTT. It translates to CASSVDGHGGQPQHF.

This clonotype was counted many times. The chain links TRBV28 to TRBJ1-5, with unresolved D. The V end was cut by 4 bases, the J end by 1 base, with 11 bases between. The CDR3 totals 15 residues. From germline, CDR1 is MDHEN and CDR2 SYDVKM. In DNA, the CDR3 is TGTGCCAGCAGTTCCGGCGCGGGGAGCAATCAGCCCCAGCATTTT. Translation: CASSSGAGSNQPQHF. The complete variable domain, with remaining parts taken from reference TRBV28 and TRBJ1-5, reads DVKVTQSSRYLVKRTGEKVFLECVQDMDHENMFWYRQDPGLGLRLIYFSYDVKMKEKGDIPEGYSVSREKKERFSLILESASTNQTSMYLCASSSGAGSNQPQHFGDGTRLSIL.

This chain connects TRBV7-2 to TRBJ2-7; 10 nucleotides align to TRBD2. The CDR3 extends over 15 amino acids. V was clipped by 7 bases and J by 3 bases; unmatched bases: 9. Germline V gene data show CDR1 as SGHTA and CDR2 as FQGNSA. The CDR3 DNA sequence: TGTGCCAGCACCCCTCGGACTAGCGGCTTCTACGAGCAGTACTTC. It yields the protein CASTPRTSGFYEQYF. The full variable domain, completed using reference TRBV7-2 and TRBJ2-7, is GAGVSQSPSNKVTEKGKDVELRCDPISGHTALYWYRQSLGQGLEFLIYFQGNSAPDKSGLPSDRFSAERTGGSVSTLTIQRTQQEDSAVYLCASTPRTSGFYEQYFGPGTRLTVT.

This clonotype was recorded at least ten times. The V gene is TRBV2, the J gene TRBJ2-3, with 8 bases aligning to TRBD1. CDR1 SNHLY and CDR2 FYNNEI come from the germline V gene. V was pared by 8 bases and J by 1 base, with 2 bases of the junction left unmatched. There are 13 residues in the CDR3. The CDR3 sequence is CASAGQGTDTQYF. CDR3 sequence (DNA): TGTGCCAGCGCGGGACAGGGCACAGATACGCAGTATTTT.

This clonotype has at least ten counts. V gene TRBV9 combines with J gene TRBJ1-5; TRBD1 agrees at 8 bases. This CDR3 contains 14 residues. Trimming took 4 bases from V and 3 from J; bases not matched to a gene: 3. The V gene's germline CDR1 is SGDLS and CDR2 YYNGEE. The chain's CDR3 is CASSSQGANQPQHF. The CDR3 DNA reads TGTGCCAGCAGCTCCCAGGGGGCCAATCAGCCCCAGCATTTT.

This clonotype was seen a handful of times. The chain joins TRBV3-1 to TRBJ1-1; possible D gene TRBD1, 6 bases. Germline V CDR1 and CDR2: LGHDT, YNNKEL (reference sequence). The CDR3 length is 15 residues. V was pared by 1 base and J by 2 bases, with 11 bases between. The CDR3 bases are TGTGCCAGCAGCCAAGCCGGGACACGCAACACTGAAGCTTTCTTT. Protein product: CASSQAGTRNTEAFF.

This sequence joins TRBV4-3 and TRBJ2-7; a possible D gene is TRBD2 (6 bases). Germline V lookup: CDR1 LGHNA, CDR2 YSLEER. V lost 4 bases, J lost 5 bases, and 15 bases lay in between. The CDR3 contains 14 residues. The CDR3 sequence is CASSPRGGVDEQYF. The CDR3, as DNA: TGCGCCAGCAGCCCCCGAGGAGGGGTCGACGAGCAGTACTTC.

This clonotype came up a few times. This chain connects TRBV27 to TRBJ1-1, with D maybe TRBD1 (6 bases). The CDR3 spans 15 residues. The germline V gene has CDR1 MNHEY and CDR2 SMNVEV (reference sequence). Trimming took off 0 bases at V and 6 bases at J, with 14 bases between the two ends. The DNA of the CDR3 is TGTGCCAGCAGTTTATCGACAAGGGGGTATCCTGAAGCTTTCTTT. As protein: CASSLSTRGYPEAFF.